This TCR beta chain derives from a study of cytomegalovirus exposure and HLA in healthy donors. The CDR3 has 14 amino acids. The V segment lost 1 base and the J segment 1 base; nucleotides outside the gene matches: 0. Per germline, CDR1 SQVTM and CDR2 ANQGSEA. The PCR employed 60 Vbeta primers together with 13 Jbeta primers. Using immunoSEQ multiplex PCR, the repertoire was profiled, and TCRdb retains in-frame clones only, with some absent. This table has around 140,000 clones, about three quarters appearing once. The chain carries TRBV29-1 and TRBJ2-5, with 10 bases identical to TRBD2. Specimen: PBMCs. The sequence derives from a female donor in good health and CMV-seropositive. The CDR3 reads CSVEASGGQETQYF. CDR3 nucleotide sequence: TGCAGCGTTGAAGCTAGCGGGGGCCAAGAGACCCAGTACTTC.